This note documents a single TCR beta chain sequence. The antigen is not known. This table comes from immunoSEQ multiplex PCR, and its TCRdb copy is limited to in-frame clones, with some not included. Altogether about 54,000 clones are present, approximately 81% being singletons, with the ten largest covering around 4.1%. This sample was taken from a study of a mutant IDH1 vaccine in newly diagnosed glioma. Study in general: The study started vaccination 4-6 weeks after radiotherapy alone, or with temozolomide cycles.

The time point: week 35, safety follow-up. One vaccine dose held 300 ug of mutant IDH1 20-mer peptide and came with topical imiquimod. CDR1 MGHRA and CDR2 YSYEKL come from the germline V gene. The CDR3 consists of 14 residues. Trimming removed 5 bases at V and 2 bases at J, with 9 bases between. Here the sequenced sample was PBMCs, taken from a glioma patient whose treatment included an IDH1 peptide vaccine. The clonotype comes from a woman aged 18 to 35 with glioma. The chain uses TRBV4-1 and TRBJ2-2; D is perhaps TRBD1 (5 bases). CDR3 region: CASSSGFNTGELFF. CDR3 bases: TGCGCCAGCAGCTCAGGGTTCAACACCGGGGAGCTGTTTTTT.